This T cell receptor (beta chain) was documented in a study of blood T cell repertoires in COVID-19. In the study overall: Samples of COVID-19 (acute and convalescent) were obtained from the United States, Italy and Spain. PBMCs, B-cell-depleted T cells, or T cells were the source of the cDNA or gDNA that made up the material.

Per the germline V gene, CDR1 is MGHRA and CDR2 is YSYEKL. There are 15 residues in the CDR3. Trimming cost V 4 bases and J 5 bases, with 16 bases left between them. In the original processing: Quantification of nucleated cells was approximated via reference gene primer amplification. Using immunoSEQ multiplex PCR, the repertoire was profiled, and TCRdb retains in-frame clones only, with some absent. V and J calls plus clone size are reproduced from that table; the DNA served to infer D and trimming. The sample has about 83,000 clones, about nine tenths seen once. The sequence derives from a woman aged 50 to 60 with active or convalescent COVID-19. Sequencing was carried out using peripheral blood. The chain carries TRBV4-1 and TRBJ2-3, with D maybe TRBD1 (5 bases). The CDR3 region has the DNA TGCGCCAGCAGCCTCGTAGCCTACCAGGGAGATACGCAGTATTTT. The encoded protein is CASSLVAYQGDTQYF.